This T cell receptor beta chain was recorded in a study of blood T cell repertoires in COVID-19. Method: immunoSEQ multiplex PCR; TCRdb's copy keeps in-frame clones and lacks some. The table includes roughly 200,000 clones, approximately 80% detected once. The CDR3 totals 11 residues. The V gene lost 4 bases and the J gene lost 8 bases, with 6 bases spanning the gap. This clone was recorded once. Sequencing used peripheral blood. The V and J genes are TRBV12-3 or TRBV12-4 and TRBJ1-3; perhaps TRBD1 as D (6 bases). The origin of this receptor is a middle-aged woman with COVID-19, enrolled during active disease. The CDR3 region has the DNA TGTGCCAGCAGTTACAGGGACACCATATATTTT. This translates into CASSYRDTIYF.